The next 27 T cell receptor beta chains were all read from a single sample in a study of shared clonotypes between healthy human individuals. The repertoire was sequenced with immunoSEQ multiplex PCR; TCRdb's copy has only in-frame clones and lacks some. The table includes about 2.1 million clones, roughly 91% detected once. Naive CD8 populations comprised CD45RO-negative cells positively selected for CCR7, excluding terminally differentiated effector memory CD45RA+ cells. Sequencing input: naive CD8+ T cells from PBMCs. Receptors originate from a man aged 18 to 35 in good health. Some clones in this sample may be carry-over from other donors' samples.

V usage is TRBV29-1 and J usage is TRBJ1-1; D ambiguous. Between the trimmed V and J ends, which lost 4 bases and 7 bases, there was a span of 10 bases. The length of the CDR3 is 11 residues. The germline V gene has CDR1 SQVTM and CDR2 ANQGSEA. CDR3 nucleotide sequence: TGCAGCGTTGGGGTTGAGAGTGAAGCTTTCTTT. This codes for CSVGVESEAFF.

On this clone itself: Other DNA sequences within the sample encode an identical CDR3. The V call is TRBV28, the J call TRBJ1-2; tentative D call: TRBD1 (5 bases). V was trimmed by 6 bases and J by 4 bases, leaving 12 bases between them. This CDR3 is built from 13 residues. Germline assignment: CDR1 MDHEN and CDR2 SYDVKM. The CDR3 sequence: CASSPGGVYGYTF. The DNA for the CDR3 is TGTGCCAGCAGCCCTGGGGGGGTCTATGGCTACACCTTC.

DNA for the CDR3: TGCGCCAGCAGCCAGAGGGGGTATGGTGAAGCTTTCTTT. This codes for CASSQRGYGEAFF. J is TRBJ1-1 and V is TRBV4-1, with a tentative D call TRBD1 (6 bases). Germline CDR1 and CDR2: MGHRA and YSYEKL. V shed 3 bases and J shed 7 bases, with 12 bases lying between them. The CDR3 runs 13 residues.

This clone came up once. The chain couples TRBV27 to TRBJ2-5; D tentatively reads TRBD1 or TRBD2 (5 bases each). Deletions cut 2 bases from V and 0 bases from J, with 10 bases between. Germline values: CDR1 MNHEY, CDR2 SMNVEV (reference sequence). The CDR3 length is 15 residues. This CDR3 is CASSLRDAYQETQYF. The CDR3, as DNA: TGTGCCAGCAGTTTACGGGACGCGTACCAAGAGACCCAGTACTTC.

The chain uses TRBV4-1 and TRBJ1-2; the D is unclear. Germline CDR1 is MGHRA and CDR2 is YSYEKL. V was pared by 0 bases and J by 2 bases, with 10 bases between. CDR3 length: 15 residues. The CDR3 is CASSQDSRSNYGYTF. The CDR3 nucleotides read TGCGCCAGCAGCCAAGATTCCAGGTCAAACTATGGCTACACCTTC.

In its sample, this clone was seen a few times. The gene calls are TRBV9 and TRBJ1-1; D gene ambiguous. Trimming removed 0 bases from V and 6 bases from J, with 9 bases in between. Germline CDR1 and CDR2: SGDLS and YYNGEE. The CDR3 has 13 residues. Here the CDR3 reads CASSVVPSPEAFF. The CDR3 DNA follows: TGTGCCAGCAGCGTAGTTCCCTCCCCTGAAGCTTTCTTT.

The chain employs TRBV4-3 and TRBJ2-7; 10 bases line up with TRBD2. The germline CDR1 and CDR2 sequences are LGHNA and YSLEER. The CDR3 covers 15 residues. The J segment lost 5 bases and the V segment lost 1 base, leaving 5 bases of the junction unmatched. Written as DNA, the CDR3 is TGCGCCAGCAGCCAAGGGCTAGCGGGAGCGGACGAGCAGTACTTC. Translation gives CASSQGLAGADEQYF.

The J gene is TRBJ1-1, the V gene TRBV15; 7 nucleotides agree with TRBD1. Germline lookup yields CDR1 LNHNV and CDR2 YYDKDF (reference sequence). V lost 0 bases and J lost 8; bases outside the gene matches: 12. This CDR3 has 16 residues. CDR3 nucleotide sequence: TGTGCCACCAGCAGAGAAGTTCGGAGGGGGCTAACAGAAGCTTTCTTT. Its translation is CATSREVRRGLTEAFF.

The V gene is TRBV29-1, the J gene TRBJ1-2; D possibly corresponds to TRBD1 (6 bases). The CDR3 extends over 14 amino acids. V lost 6 bases and J 0 bases, leaving 14 bases between the germline ends. CDR1 and CDR2 from the germline V gene are SQVTM and ANQGSEA. CDR3 sequence: CSVAGDTTNYGYTF. The CDR3 DNA is TGCAGCGTGGCCGGGGACACCACTAACTATGGCTACACCTTC. Complete variable domain (other parts from reference TRBV29-1 and TRBJ1-2): SAVISQKPSRDICQRGTSLTIQCQVDSQVTMMFWYRQQPGQSLTLIATANQGSEATYESGFVIDKFPISRPNLTFSTLTVSNMSPEDSSIYLCSVAGDTTNYGYTFGSGTRLTVV.

The V gene is TRBV9, the J gene TRBJ1-4, with 8 bases fitting TRBD1. The CDR3 has 17 amino acids. Looked up from germline, CDR1 is SGDLS and CDR2 is YYNGEE. V shed 3 bases and J 0 bases; nucleotides not matched to a gene: 7. The CDR3 protein is CASSAGTGFATNEKLFF. The CDR3 DNA reads as TGTGCCAGCAGCGCCGGGACAGGTTTTGCAACTAATGAAAAACTGTTTTTT.

The chain employs TRBV7-9 and TRBJ2-5; 10 nucleotides match TRBD2. The V and J ends lost 1 base and 5 bases, in that order; junction bases with no gene match: 13. CDR3 length: 18 residues. The germline CDR1 and CDR2 sequences are SEHNR and FQNEAQ (reference sequence). This chain's CDR3 is CASSLGARLAGVGETQYF. In DNA form, the CDR3 reads TGTGCCAGCAGCTTAGGAGCTAGGCTAGCGGGAGTAGGGGAGACCCAGTACTTC.

This sequence joins TRBV28 and TRBJ1-4; D unclear. Germline CDR1 reads MDHEN; CDR2 reads SYDVKM. This CDR3 has 15 residues. Trimming cost V 6 bases and J 5 bases, with 16 bases left between them. The CDR3 spells CASSVLALGNEKLFF. Here the CDR3 DNA reads TGTGCCAGCAGCGTTCTCGCCCTAGGGAATGAAAAACTGTTTTTT.

The chain combines TRBV15 with TRBJ1-4; possible D gene TRBD1, 5 bases. The germline V and J ends were trimmed by 3 bases and 3 bases, with 17 bases remaining between them. The V gene's germline CDR1 is LNHNV and CDR2 YYDKDF (reference sequence). The CDR3 length is 17 residues. In nucleotides, the CDR3 is TGTGCCACCAGCAGGGCTCTTAGGGGAGAGGCTAATGAAAAACTGTTTTTT. It specifies CATSRALRGEANEKLFF.

The genes are TRBV7-9 and TRBJ2-7, with D perhaps TRBD2 (7 bases). Germline V gene data show CDR1 as SEHNR and CDR2 as FQNEAQ (reference sequence). The CDR3 has 18 amino acids. V lost 8 bases to trimming and J lost 3 bases, with 29 bases between them. CDR3 in amino acids: CASLRPSAGGPQGYEQYF. The CDR3 DNA is TGTGCCAGCCTTCGGCCCTCGGCCGGGGGGCCTCAGGGCTACGAGCAGTACTTC.

The chain carries TRBV27 and TRBJ2-1; maybe TRBD2 (7 bases). CDR3 length equals 15 residues. CDR1 is MNHEY, CDR2 SMNVEV, per germline (reference sequence). V lost 5 bases, J lost 3 bases, and 14 bases lay in between. The chain's CDR3 is CASSHRASGYNEQFF. The CDR3 DNA reads as TGTGCCAGCAGTCACAGGGCTAGCGGCTACAATGAGCAGTTCTTC.

The rearrangement uses TRBV5-1 and TRBJ2-7, with 11 bases matching TRBD2. V lost 1 base and J lost 3; bases outside the gene matches: 3. This CDR3 has 15 amino acids. Germline CDR1 reads SGHRS; CDR2 reads YFSETQ. CDR3 region: CASSLILAGDYEQYF. The DNA for the CDR3 is TGCGCCAGCAGCTTGATACTAGCGGGAGACTACGAGCAGTACTTC.

The V gene is TRBV19, the J gene TRBJ2-7; 7 bases fit TRBD2. Germline V gene sequence: CDR1 LNHDA, CDR2 SQIVND (reference sequence). The V and J ends lost 4 bases and 4 bases, in that order; junction bases with no gene match: 7. This CDR3 has 14 amino acids. CDR3 in amino acids: CASSTLPGGYEQYF. Here the CDR3 DNA reads TGTGCCAGTAGTACCCTCCCCGGGGGGTACGAGCAGTACTTC.

This clone was seen just once. The chain's CDR3 is CASSYSRQGVYGYTF. Here the CDR3 DNA reads TGTGCCAGCAGTTACTCTAGACAGGGAGTCTATGGCTACACCTTC. The gene calls are TRBV6-5 and TRBJ1-2; 7 nucleotides agree with TRBD1. V lost 0 bases, J lost 4 bases, and 5 bases stayed unmatched. The CDR3 spans 15 residues. Looked up from germline, CDR1 is MNHEY and CDR2 is SVGAGI.

This sequence joins TRBV5-4 and TRBJ1-2; 7 bases fit TRBD1. V lost 4 bases and J lost 2; bases outside the gene matches: 8. CDR3 length equals 15 residues. Germline values: CDR1 SGHNT, CDR2 YYREEE (reference sequence). CDR3 amino acids: CASSTTGAGNYGYTF. The CDR3 region has the DNA TGTGCCAGCAGCACCACAGGGGCTGGCAACTATGGCTACACCTTC.

The chain has TRBV9 and TRBJ1-4, with D perhaps TRBD1 (5 bases). The CDR3 contains 16 residues. Deletions cut 0 bases from V and 6 bases from J, with 15 bases between. The germline CDR1 and CDR2 sequences are SGDLS and YYNGEE. The CDR3 bases are TGTGCCAGCAGCGTAGGCTCAGGGCTAGCCCATGAAAAACTGTTTTTT. Amino acids: CASSVGSGLAHEKLFF.

J is TRBJ2-3 and V is TRBV27; D is undetermined. This CDR3 is built from 13 residues. Germline values: CDR1 MNHEY, CDR2 SMNVEV (reference sequence). The ends were cut back, 5 bases at V and 2 bases at J, with 8 bases in the middle. CDR3 protein: CASSVLDTDTQYF. The CDR3 nucleotides read TGTGCCAGCAGTGTCTTGGACACAGATACGCAGTATTTT.

This clone came up a few times. The V call is TRBV9, the J call TRBJ1-5; no clear D. The CDR3 is 15 residues long. Germline CDR1 and CDR2: SGDLS and YYNGEE. V lost 2 bases to trimming and J lost 0 bases, with 9 bases between them. CDR3 amino acids: CASSVTDYSNQPQHF. As DNA, the CDR3 is TGTGCCAGCAGCGTGACTGATTATAGCAATCAGCCCCAGCATTTT. Full variable domain (missing parts from reference TRBV9 and TRBJ1-5): DSGVTQTPKHLITATGQRVTLRCSPRSGDLSVYWYQQSLDQGLQFLIQYYNGEERAKGNILERFSAQQFPDLHSELNLSSLELGDSALYFCASSVTDYSNQPQHFGDGTRLSIL.

The genes are TRBV5-4 and TRBJ1-4; 12 nucleotides line up with TRBD1. The CDR3 contains 17 residues. Germline CDR1 is SGHNT and CDR2 is YYREEE (reference sequence). After removal of 4 bases from V and 5 bases from J, the junction contained 9 bases not matched to a gene. CDR3 loop: CASSTGTGGRRNEKLFF. The CDR3 DNA is TGTGCCAGCAGCACCGGGACAGGGGGCCGGAGGAATGAAAAACTGTTTTTT.

The CDR3 sequence is CASSSAGLATNEQFF. In DNA, the CDR3 is TGTGCCAGCAGTTCCGCCGGACTAGCGACCAATGAGCAGTTCTTC. The rearrangement joins TRBV6-6 to TRBJ2-1; 9 bases are a match to TRBD2. The J segment lost 6 bases and the V segment lost 4 bases, leaving 7 bases of the junction unmatched. Germline CDR1 MNHNY, CDR2 SVGAGI (reference sequence). The CDR3 covers 15 residues.

The chain carries TRBV27 and TRBJ2-5, with D possibly matching TRBD2 (6 bases). V lost 2 bases to trimming and J lost 1 base, with 11 bases between them. Germline V gene lookup returns CDR1 MNHEY and CDR2 SMNVEV (reference sequence). The CDR3 has 15 residues. The CDR3 DNA reads TGTGCCAGCAGTTTAGGGACTGGGCTCCAAGAGACCCAGTACTTC. Translating it yields CASSLGTGLQETQYF.

This clone was picked up one time. The V call is TRBV12-5, the J call TRBJ2-3; 11 nucleotides match TRBD2. J gave up 2 bases and V 3 bases, and 10 bases lay outside the gene matches. Germline CDR1 and CDR2: LGHNT and FRNRAP. The CDR3 runs 18 residues. CDR3 residues: CASGLQVLAGVPTDTQYF. CDR3 DNA sequence: TGTGCTAGTGGTTTACAAGTACTAGCGGGAGTCCCCACAGATACGCAGTATTTT.

A remark on this clone: Other nucleotide sequences in the sample specify the same CDR3. The V and J genes are TRBV7-2 and TRBJ1-5; a possible D gene is TRBD1 (5 bases). The CDR3 consists of 15 residues. Germline lookup yields CDR1 SGHTA and CDR2 FQGNSA. V was pared by 0 bases and J by 4 bases, with 10 bases between. DNA of the CDR3: TGTGCCAGCAGCTTAGCTGGGCAGGGAAATCAGCCCCAGCATTTT. It specifies CASSLAGQGNQPQHF.